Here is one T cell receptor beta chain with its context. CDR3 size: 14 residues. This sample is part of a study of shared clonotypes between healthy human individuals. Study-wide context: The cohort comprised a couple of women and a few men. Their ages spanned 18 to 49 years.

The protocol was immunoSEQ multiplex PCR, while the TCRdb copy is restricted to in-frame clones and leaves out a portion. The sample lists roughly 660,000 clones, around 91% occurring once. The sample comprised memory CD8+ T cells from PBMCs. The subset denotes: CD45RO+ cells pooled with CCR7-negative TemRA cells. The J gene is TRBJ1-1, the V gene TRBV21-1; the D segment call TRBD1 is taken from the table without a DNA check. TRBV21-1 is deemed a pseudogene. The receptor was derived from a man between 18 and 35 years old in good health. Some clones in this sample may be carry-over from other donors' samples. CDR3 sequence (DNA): TGTGCCAGCAGCCTACAGGGGAGGAACACTGAAGCTTTCTTT. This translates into CASSLQGRNTEAFF.